A selection of T cell receptor beta chains follows, all from one sample in a study of blood T cells in healthy people across ages. TCRdb recomputed calls from the 5' RACE reads with MiXCR, one row per CDR3 protein. Of some 320,000 distinct CDR3 sequences listed, 25% to 30% are singletons. Sequencing used blood. These receptors originate from a woman in her 70s in good health. CDR3s include the opening cysteine and the closing phenylalanine or tryptophan. Fields, in order: J gene, clone size, D gene, V gene, CDR3 protein, CDR3 DNA. D genes are given only for firm matches. Some rows mark clone size as missing; the rest say once, few, many or name a class of expanded clone.

>TRBJ2-4|NA|TRBD1|TRBV6-1
CASSDRGLAKNIQYF
TGTGCCAGCAGTGACAGGGGGCTAGCCAAAAACATTCAGTACTTC
>TRBJ1-4|many|NA|TRBV29-1
CSVALGAGEKLFF
TGCAGCGTTGCTCTGGGGGCGGGTGAAAAACTGTTTTTT
>TRBJ1-4|NA|NA|TRBV20-1
CSAARGGNEKLFF
TGCAGTGCTGCTCGGGGTGGAAATGAAAAACTGTTTTTT
>TRBJ2-7|few|NA|TRBV7-9
CASSRTGDSGEQYF
TGTGCCAGCAGCCGTACAGGGGACTCTGGCGAGCAGTACTTC
>TRBJ2-5|NA|NA|TRBV28
CASSLRGQTYQETQYF
TGTGCCAGCAGTTTACGAGGACAGACCTATCAAGAGACCCAGTACTTC
>TRBJ2-7|many|TRBD2|TRBV6-2/TRBV6-3
CASSDPSSGSLYEQYF
TGTGCCAGCAGCGATCCTTCTAGCGGGAGCCTCTACGAGCAGTACTTC
>TRBJ2-4|NA|TRBD1|TRBV12-3/TRBV12-4
CASKDSDRVLTKNIQYF
TGTGCCAGCAAGGATTCAGACAGGGTCTTAACCAAAAACATTCAGTACTTC
>TRBJ2-3|NA|TRBD2|TRBV9
CASSVGVLAGGTDTQYF
TGTGCCAGCAGCGTAGGGGTACTAGCGGGAGGCACAGATACGCAGTATTTT
>TRBJ2-2|few|NA|TRBV15
CATSRDQDGELFF
TGTGCCACCAGCAGAGATCAGGACGGGGAGCTGTTTTTT
>TRBJ1-5|few|NA|TRBV28
CASSLLQLYQPQHF
TGTGCCAGCAGTTTATTACAGCTATATCAGCCCCAGCATTTT
>TRBJ2-6|NA|NA|TRBV10-3
CVISGGDGANVLTF
TGTGTCATCTCCGGCGGGGATGGGGCCAACGTCCTGACTTTC
>TRBJ2-5|few|TRBD1|TRBV7-9
CASAGTAKETQYF
TGTGCCAGCGCCGGGACAGCGAAAGAGACCCAGTACTTC
>TRBJ2-7|NA|NA|TRBV7-9
CASSLGPQEGLHYEQYF
TGTGCCAGCAGCTTAGGACCCCAGGAGGGACTCCACTACGAGCAGTACTTC
>TRBJ2-5|few|NA|TRBV20-1
CSARDSQRGEIETQYF
TGCAGTGCTAGAGATTCCCAGCGAGGGGAAATAGAGACCCAGTACTTC
>TRBJ2-1|NA|TRBD2|TRBV7-2
CASSTGLARNYNEQFF
TGTGCCAGCAGCACTGGACTAGCCAGGAATTACAATGAGCAGTTCTTC
>TRBJ1-1|few|TRBD1|TRBV18
CASSDRTGSNTEAFF
TGTGCCAGCTCAGATCGGACAGGGTCGAACACTGAAGCTTTCTTT
>TRBJ2-6|NA|NA|TRBV11-2
CASSRISEAEGGANVLTF
TGTGCCAGCAGCCGAATCTCGGAGGCGGAGGGTGGGGCCAACGTCCTGACTTTC
>TRBJ2-1|few|NA|TRBV6-1
CASTRGSYNEQFF
TGTGCCAGCACCCGAGGGTCCTACAATGAGCAGTTCTTC
>TRBJ1-2|NA|NA|TRBV7-9
CASSLFLDRNYGYTF
TGTGCCAGCAGCTTATTTTTGGACAGAAACTATGGCTACACCTTC
>TRBJ2-7|NA|NA|TRBV7-2
CASNGGGSTYEQYF
TGTGCCAGCAATGGGGGTGGTAGCACCTACGAGCAGTACTTC
>TRBJ2-5|once|TRBD2|TRBV7-2
CASSSRTSRYQETQYF
TGTGCCAGCAGCTCTCGGACTAGCAGGTACCAAGAGACCCAGTACTTC
>TRBJ2-6|NA|NA|TRBV15
CATSRAVSGANVLTF
TGTGCCACCAGCAGAGCCGTTTCTGGGGCCAACGTCCTGACTTTC
>TRBJ1-1|NA|NA|TRBV6-2/TRBV6-3
CASSYWGGAEAFF
TGTGCCAGCAGTTACTGGGGGGGGGCTGAAGCTTTCTTT